The sequence of this T cell receptor (beta chain) was determined in a study of healthy donors' naive CD4 and CD8 T cells. Trimming took 8 bases from V and 5 from J, leaving 12 bases between them. CDR1 and CDR2 from the germline V gene are LNHDA and SQIVND (reference sequence). This CDR3 spans 12 amino acids. Starting from about 0.55 ug of total RNA, TCR libraries were made with linear amplification. TCRdb re-derived calls from the reads in MiXCR, one entry per CDR3 protein. The data hold about 180,000 distinct CDR3 sequences, with about four fifths observed a single time. Source material: naive CD4+ and CD8+ T cells sorted from blood, pooled from several donors. The sequence came from a pool of human donors in good health; the sample pools cells from several healthy donors. The chain links TRBV19 to TRBJ1-2; maybe TRBD1 (5 bases). CDR3 sequence: CASRDGGYGYTF. The CDR3 nucleotides are TGTGCCAGTCGCGACGGGGGATATGGCTACACCTTC.